This T cell receptor beta chain is drawn from a study of T cells in localized non-small cell lung cancer. V shed 6 bases and J shed 1 base, with 13 bases lying between them. Germline lookup yields CDR1 MDHEN and CDR2 SYDVKM. There are 14 residues in the CDR3. This clone was seen more than once but under ten times. Produced via immunoSEQ multiplex PCR; TCRdb's table is partial and in-frame only. The table lists 1,200 to 1,500 clones, 20% to 25% of them singletons. This sample comprised normal lung tissue next to the tumor, obtained before any cancer treatment. The chain combines TRBV28 with TRBJ2-7, with unresolved D. This TCR was recovered from a woman aged 35 to 70 with stage I lung adenocarcinoma. Here the CDR3 reads CASSPPRSSYEQYF. As DNA, the CDR3 is TGTGCCAGCAGCCCTCCCAGGAGTTCCTACGAGCAGTACTTC.